Following are 18 T cell receptor beta chains from one sample sequenced in a study of T-cell reconstitution after alpha-beta-depleted transplantation in children. The TCRbeta library incorporated unique molecular identifiers. Via MiXCR, TCRdb re-called the PCR reads, giving one row per CDR3 protein. Of 640,000 or so distinct CDR3 sequences listed, roughly 17% are singletons. This specimen was PBMCs from the stem cell graft donor, taken from the stem cell graft. These receptors all stem from a human donor who donated a stem cell graft to a child with acute myeloid leukemia.

This clonotype was seen a handful of times. The chain recombines TRBV2 with TRBJ2-7, with 11 bases that match TRBD2. The CDR3 is 16 amino acids. The V segment lost 3 bases and the J segment 2 bases; nucleotides outside the gene matches: 6. Germline V lookup: CDR1 SNHLY, CDR2 FYNNEI. The CDR3 sequence is CASSEVLAGETYEQYF. The DNA of the CDR3 is TGTGCCAGCAGTGAGGTACTAGCGGGGGAGACCTACGAGCAGTACTTC.

This chain uses TRBV6-5 with TRBJ2-1; the D gene is possibly TRBD1 (5 bases). The CDR3 contains 14 residues. Germline values: CDR1 MNHEY, CDR2 SVGAGI. V was shortened by 0 bases and J by 5 bases, with 8 bases between the two germline ends. DNA of the CDR3: TGTGCCAGCAGTTACTCGAAAGGGGACAATGAGCAGTTCTTC. This sequence encodes CASSYSKGDNEQFF.

This clonotype appeared many times. The J gene is TRBJ2-5, the V gene TRBV20-1; 11 bases match TRBD2. The CDR3 covers 15 residues. In germline, CDR1 is DFQATT, CDR2 SNEGSKA (reference sequence). Trimming removed 3 bases from V and 3 bases from J; junction bases left unmatched: 6. The CDR3 DNA is TGCAGTGCTAGTCTAGCGGGGGGAGGAGAAGAGACCCAGTACTTC. Encoded protein: CSASLAGGGEETQYF.

The chain has TRBV7-3 and TRBJ2-1, with 10 bases aligning to TRBD2. In germline, CDR1 is SGHTA, CDR2 FQGTGA. The CDR3 consists of 15 residues. Losses at the gene ends were 2 bases for V and 7 bases for J; bases not matched to a gene: 5. The CDR3 reads CASSLWASGGNEQFF. The CDR3 DNA reads TGTGCCAGCAGCTTATGGGCTAGCGGGGGAAATGAGCAGTTCTTC.

This clonotype was seen ten or more times. The chain is built from TRBV12-3 or TRBV12-4 and TRBJ1-5; D remains ambiguous. CDR3 length equals 11 residues. V lost 10 bases to trimming and J lost 5 bases, with 9 bases between them. For the CDR3, the DNA is TGTGCCACCTTGCCACATCAGCCCCAGCATTTT. Protein product: CATLPHQPQHF.

This clonotype was counted at least ten times. The V call is TRBV7-7, the J call TRBJ2-5; D uncertain. This CDR3 spans 11 amino acids. Germline V gene data show CDR1 as SSHAT and CDR2 as FNYEAQ (reference sequence). V was cut by 8 bases and J by 5 bases, with 9 bases left in between. DNA of the CDR3: TGTGCCAGCGGATCGGAGGAGACCCAGTACTTC. As protein: CASGSEETQYF. Together with reference TRBV7-7 and TRBJ2-5, the CDR3 gives the full variable domain: GAGVSQSPRYKVTKRGQDVTLRCDPISSHATLYWYQQALGQGPEFLTYFNYEAQPDKSGLPSDRFSAERPEGSISTLTIQRTEQRDSAMYRCASGSEETQYFGPGTRLLVL.

The sample holds many counts of this clonotype. The CDR3 bases are TGTGCCAGCAGCTTTCGGCTAGCGGGGGGGCCTGGGGATGAGCAGTTCTTC. Translating gives CASSFRLAGGPGDEQFF. This chain joins TRBV7-2 and TRBJ2-1; 12 bases are shared with TRBD2. Germline CDR1 is SGHTA and CDR2 is FQGNSA. The CDR3 is made up of 17 amino acids. V was clipped by 3 bases and J by 8 bases; unmatched bases: 11.

The chain is built from TRBV12-3 or TRBV12-4 and TRBJ2-7, with D unresolved. Between the trimmed V and J ends, which lost 8 bases and 0 bases, there was a span of 11 bases. CDR3 length equals 13 residues. The CDR3 reads CASADTSSYEQYF. In DNA form, the CDR3 reads TGTGCCAGCGCGGATACAAGCTCCTACGAGCAGTACTTC.

There are a few counts of this clonotype. The V and J genes are TRBV7-2 and TRBJ1-6; TRBD1 is a possible D gene (6 bases). Germline V gene lookup returns CDR1 SGHTA and CDR2 FQGNSA. There are 14 residues in the CDR3. Between the trimmed V and J ends, which lost 1 base and 8 bases, there was a span of 9 bases. The CDR3 DNA is TGTGCCAGCAGCTTAGTCGCAGGGGATTCACCCCTCCACTTT. This sequence encodes CASSLVAGDSPLHF.

The V call is TRBV5-1, the J call TRBJ1-2; possibly TRBD1 for D (6 bases). The length of the CDR3 is 15 residues. Germline V gene lookup returns CDR1 SGHRS and CDR2 YFSETQ. The V gene lost 1 base and the J gene lost 4 bases, with 14 bases spanning the gap. The CDR3 sequence: CASSLIEDSRYGYTF. The CDR3 DNA reads as TGCGCCAGCAGCTTGATAGAGGACAGCCGCTATGGCTACACCTTC.

This clonotype was observed at least ten times. The J gene is TRBJ1-1, the V gene TRBV29-1; no clear D gene. There are 10 residues in the CDR3. V dropped 0 bases and J dropped 4 bases, with 0 bases sitting between them. Per germline, CDR1 SQVTM and CDR2 ANQGSEA. CDR3 region: CSVEDTEAFF. As DNA, the CDR3 is TGCAGCGTTGAAGACACTGAAGCTTTCTTT.

This clonotype was found a few times. The rearrangement joins TRBV5-1 to TRBJ2-5, with 7 bases aligning to TRBD1. The CDR3 extends over 16 amino acids. Trimming at V came to 0 bases and at J to 2 bases, leaving 7 bases not matched to a gene. The germline CDR1 and CDR2 sequences are SGHRS and YFSETQ. CDR3 sequence (DNA): TGCGCCAGCAGCTTGGGGGGACAGCTTATACAAGAGACCCAGTACTTC. Amino acid sequence: CASSLGGQLIQETQYF.

The V gene is TRBV4-1, the J gene TRBJ2-5; 11 nucleotides line up with TRBD2. CDR3 length equals 13 residues. Germline values: CDR1 MGHRA, CDR2 YSYEKL. Germline trimming cut 2 bases from V and 9 bases from J; bases unmatched to any gene: 2. In nucleotides, the CDR3 is TGCGCCAGCAGCCAATTAGCGGGGGGGGCCCAGTACTTC. It yields the protein CASSQLAGGAQYF.

The chain combines TRBV20-1 with TRBJ1-1; D may be TRBD1 (5 bases). The CDR3 is 12 residues long. V lost 3 bases and J 4 bases, leaving 9 bases between the germline ends. Germline V gene data show CDR1 as DFQATT and CDR2 as SNEGSKA (reference sequence). CDR3 residues: CSASSGGTEAFF. For the CDR3, the DNA is TGCAGTGCTAGTTCCGGGGGCACTGAAGCTTTCTTT.

The V gene is TRBV24-1, the J gene TRBJ2-6; D remains unclear. This CDR3 is 13 amino acids long. Trimming removed 9 bases at V and 5 bases at J, with 10 bases between. The V gene's germline CDR1 is KGHDR and CDR2 SFDVKD. The CDR3 reads CATGESRANVLTF. In DNA, the CDR3 is TGTGCCACCGGAGAATCTCGGGCCAACGTCCTGACTTTC.

This clonotype was recorded at least ten times. The genes are TRBV20-1 and TRBJ1-5, with D perhaps matching TRBD1 (6 bases). Germline assignment: CDR1 DFQATT and CDR2 SNEGSKA (reference sequence). CDR3 size: 15 residues. With 0 bases removed from V and 9 bases from J, the gap between germline ends came to 18 bases. CDR3 coding DNA: TGCAGTGCTAGAGATACAGGACAGCCCTTAAGGCCCCAGCATTTT. Translation gives CSARDTGQPLRPQHF.

V is TRBV6-1 and J is TRBJ1-1, with D perhaps matching TRBD1 (5 bases). This CDR3 contains 15 residues. CDR1 is MNHNS and CDR2 is SASEGT in the germline V gene. V lost 1 base and J lost 4, with 13 bases in between. The CDR3 protein is CASSEDYGASTEAFF. The CDR3 coding sequence is TGTGCCAGCAGTGAAGATTATGGGGCGAGCACTGAAGCTTTCTTT.

CDR3 residues: CASSLGRASIYEQYV. The CDR3 DNA is TGTGCCAGCAGCTTAGGAAGGGCTAGTATCTACGAGCAGTACGTC. The V and J genes are TRBV7-9 and TRBJ2-7; D remains ambiguous. In germline, CDR1 is SEHNR, CDR2 FQNEAQ (reference sequence). This CDR3 spans 15 amino acids. Trimming shortened V by 1 base and J by 3 bases, and 13 bases separated the two germline ends.